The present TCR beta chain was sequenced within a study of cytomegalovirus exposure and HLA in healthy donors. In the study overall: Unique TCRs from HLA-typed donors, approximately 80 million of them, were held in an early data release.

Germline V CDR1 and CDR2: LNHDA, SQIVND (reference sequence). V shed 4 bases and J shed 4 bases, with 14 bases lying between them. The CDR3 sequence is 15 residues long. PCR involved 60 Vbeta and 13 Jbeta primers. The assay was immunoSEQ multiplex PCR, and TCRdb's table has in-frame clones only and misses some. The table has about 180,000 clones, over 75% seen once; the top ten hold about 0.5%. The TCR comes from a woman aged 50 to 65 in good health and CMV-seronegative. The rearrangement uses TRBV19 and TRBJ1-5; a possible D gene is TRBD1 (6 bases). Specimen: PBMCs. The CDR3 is CASSKRTGNNQPQHF. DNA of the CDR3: TGTGCCAGTAGTAAACGAACAGGGAATAATCAGCCCCAGCATTTT. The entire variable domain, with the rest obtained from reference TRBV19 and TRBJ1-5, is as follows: DGGITQSPKYLFRKEGQNVTLSCEQNLNHDAMYWYRQDPGQGLRLIYYSQIVNDFQKGDIAEGYSVSREKKESFPLTVTSAQKNPTAFYLCASSKRTGNNQPQHFGDGTRLSIL.